Listed here is a single TCR beta chain. The data are from a study of blood T cell repertoires in COVID-19. Study details: Spain, Italy and the United States supplied samples that represented acute and convalescent COVID-19. The analysed material was cDNA or gDNA that came from T cells, B-cell-depleted T cells, or PBMCs.

Germline CDR1 is MNHEY and CDR2 is SVGAGI. Trimming pared 6 bases from V and 10 bases from J, leaving 9 bases between. The CDR3 runs 10 residues. Data came from immunoSEQ multiplex PCR; TCRdb stores just in-frame clones and leaves some out. The sample has 70,000 or so clones, about 92% seen once. This receptor was identified in a human donor in a cohort sampled during active COVID-19. The specimen was peripheral blood. The V gene is TRBV6-5, the J gene TRBJ1-2; D might be TRBD1 (6 bases). The CDR3 DNA reads TGTGCCAGCAGGCAGGGGTCCTACACCTTC. Encoded protein: CASRQGSYTF.